This T cell receptor (beta chain) came from a study of CD8+ T cells in alopecia areata. Once RNA had been extracted, it was reverse transcribed into cDNA to act as the sequencing template. TCRdb's copy holds only in-frame clones and misses some; the assay was immunoSEQ multiplex PCR. Found here are 100,000 or so clones, just under 60% of them singletons; the top ten hold approximately 16%. The treatment was: oral pan-JAK inhibitor, 5-10 mg twice daily. This clone came up a few times. The germline CDR1 and CDR2 sequences are SGDLS and YYNGEE. Trimming left V 3 bases short and J 5 bases short, with 14 bases between. CDR3 length: 14 residues.

This TCR was recovered from a human donor with alopecia areata. The sample was CD8+ T cells sorted from blood, taken between weeks 55 and 65, from a patient treated with tofacitinib. This sequence joins TRBV9 and TRBJ2-5, with a tentative D call TRBD1 (5 bases). CDR3 nucleotides: TGTGCCAGCAGCGCGACAGAACTTTGGGAGACCCAGTACTTC. Translating gives CASSATELWETQYF.